A single sample is the source of the 16 T cell receptor beta chains below, sequenced in a study of T-cell reconstitution after alpha-beta-depleted transplantation in children. This sample's TCRbeta library carried unique molecular identifier barcodes. TCRdb redid the calling of the PCR reads with MiXCR, one entry per CDR3 protein. The repertoire holds about 130,000 distinct CDR3 sequences, with roughly 10% as singletons. The specimen was PBMCs, mostly from graft donor cells, collected 180 days after TCRalphabeta/CD19-depleted stem cell transplant. These receptors all stem from a girl under three years old who had a stem cell transplant for combined immunodeficiency, so the T cells may come from the graft donor.

In its sample, this clonotype was seen a few times. CDR3 protein: CASSPGLVSYNEQFF. CDR3 nucleotide sequence: TGCGCCAGCAGCCCGGGACTAGTGTCTTACAATGAGCAGTTCTTC. The chain uses TRBV5-1 and TRBJ2-1, with 8 bases identical to TRBD2. CDR3 length equals 15 residues. V gave up 4 bases and J gave up 4 bases; unmatched junction bases: 7. Per germline, CDR1 SGHRS and CDR2 YFSETQ.

This clonotype was picked up a small number of times. V and J are TRBV20-1 and TRBJ1-1, with D uncertain. The V and J ends lost 6 bases and 1 base respectively, with 12 bases between them. The CDR3 totals 13 residues. The germline V gene has CDR1 DFQATT and CDR2 SNEGSKA (reference sequence). CDR3 DNA sequence: TGCAGTGCGCGGTTACAGCCGAACACTGAAGCTTTCTTT. This translates into CSARLQPNTEAFF.

This clonotype appeared many times. The chain combines TRBV20-1 with TRBJ2-7; TRBD2 matches at 9 bases. Germline CDR1 DFQATT, CDR2 SNEGSKA (reference sequence). This CDR3 has 15 residues. Trimming at V came to 0 bases and at J to 3 bases, leaving 6 bases not matched to a gene. The CDR3 region has the DNA TGCAGTGCTAGAGACACGGCGGGAGGGGTCTACGAGCAGTACTTC. Its translation is CSARDTAGGVYEQYF.

V usage is TRBV11-3 and J usage is TRBJ2-1, with a weak D call TRBD1 (5 bases). Trimming pared 8 bases from V and 4 bases from J, leaving 12 bases between. The V gene's germline CDR1 is SGHNT and CDR2 YENEEA. The CDR3 sequence is 13 residues long. CDR3 sequence reads: CASDLQGYNEQFF. The DNA of the CDR3 is TGTGCCAGCGACTTGCAGGGATACAATGAGCAGTTCTTC.

There are a few counts of this clonotype. J is TRBJ1-1 and V is TRBV19; 12 bases agree with TRBD1. V shed 5 bases, J shed 11 bases, and the junction held 12 bases outside the gene matches. This CDR3 is built from 15 residues. Germline CDR1 LNHDA, CDR2 SQIVND (reference sequence). This CDR3 reads CASSVPGQGARWAFF. The DNA of the CDR3 is TGTGCCAGTAGTGTACCGGGACAGGGGGCAAGATGGGCTTTCTTT. Supplemented by reference TRBV19 and TRBJ1-1, the full variable domain reads DGGITQSPKYLFRKEGQNVTLSCEQNLNHDAMYWYRQDPGQGLRLIYYSQIVNDFQKGDIAEGYSVSREKKESFPLTVTSAQKNPTAFYLCASSVPGQGARWAFFGQGTRLTVV.

The table lists this clonotype with a few counts. This rearrangement joins TRBV7-2 to TRBJ2-1; D remains ambiguous. Trimming cost V 1 base and J 9 bases, with 13 bases left between them. The germline CDR1 and CDR2 sequences are SGHTA and FQGNSA. This CDR3 region has 14 residues. CDR3 region: CASSLGLGLSEQFF. CDR3 nucleotide sequence: TGTGCCAGCAGCTTAGGTCTAGGCTTAAGTGAGCAGTTCTTC.

This clonotype was observed a few times. The chain employs TRBV7-2 and TRBJ2-7, with 8 bases that match TRBD2. The CDR3 spans 16 residues. Germline V gene lookup returns CDR1 SGHTA and CDR2 FQGNSA. V was pared by 1 base and J by 4 bases, with 9 bases of the junction left unmatched. CDR3 coding DNA: TGTGCCAGCAGCTTAGTAGTCGGGGGGGCTCTATACGAGCAGTACTTC. The encoded protein is CASSLVVGGALYEQYF.

This clonotype came up many times. The chain combines TRBV6-2 or TRBV6-3 with TRBJ1-1; D is ambiguous. CDR1 MNHEY and CDR2 SVGEGT come from the germline V gene. Deletions cut 5 bases from V and 1 base from J, with 11 bases between. The CDR3 runs 14 residues. For the CDR3, the DNA is TGTGCCAGCAGTCGGACGTTTGAGAACACTGAAGCTTTCTTT. Its protein is CASSRTFENTEAFF.

This clonotype occurred a few times. This sequence joins TRBV7-8 and TRBJ2-7; 10 bases map to TRBD2. The CDR3 has 17 amino acids. V trimming: 2 bases; J trimming: 3 bases; junction bases outside the gene matches: 10. Germline V lookup: CDR1 SGHVS, CDR2 FQNEAQ. The CDR3 protein is CASSLSRASGSIYEQYF. In DNA, the CDR3 is TGTGCCAGCAGCTTAAGTAGGGCTAGCGGGAGTATCTACGAGCAGTACTTC.

This clonotype was seen at least ten times. The chain uses TRBV24-1 and TRBJ2-4; 7 bases align to TRBD2. The germline gives CDR1 KGHDR, CDR2 SFDVKD. Unmatched junction bases numbered 6, after V lost 5 bases and J lost 0 bases. The CDR3 spans 16 residues. The CDR3 sequence is CATSARGGGAKNIQYF. The CDR3, as DNA: TGTGCCACCAGTGCCCGAGGCGGGGGAGCCAAAAACATTCAGTACTTC.

This rearrangement joins TRBV7-9 to TRBJ1-2, with D hard to call. V was cut by 1 base and J by 2 bases, with 5 bases left in between. Germline-derived CDR1 and CDR2 are SEHNR and FQNEAQ (reference sequence). CDR3 size: 13 residues. The CDR3 DNA is TGTGCCAGCAGCTTAGAAACCAACTATGGCTACACCTTC. Protein product: CASSLETNYGYTF.

There are a few counts of this clonotype. CDR3 DNA: TGCAGTGCCGGGGACAGGGGGAGGGATAATTCACCCCTCCACTTT. It yields the protein CSAGDRGRDNSPLHF. The chain links TRBV20-1 to TRBJ1-6; 11 bases agree with TRBD1. V trimming: 6 bases; J trimming: 5 bases; junction bases outside the gene matches: 6. The CDR3 length is 15 residues. CDR1 is DFQATT and CDR2 is SNEGSKA in the germline V gene (reference sequence).

This chain joins TRBV28 and TRBJ1-1; no reliable D call. Germline assignment: CDR1 MDHEN and CDR2 SYDVKM. The CDR3 loop spans 15 amino acids. Trimming left V 2 bases short and J 4 bases short, with 14 bases between. Written as DNA, the CDR3 is TGTGCCAGCAGTTTAACGGGGAGCGTGGGCACTGAAGCTTTCTTT. Its protein product is CASSLTGSVGTEAFF.

In this sample, this clonotype turned up a few times. The CDR3 nucleotides are TGTGCCAGCACCTTCCTGGGACAGGGATCCAATGAGCAGTTCTTC. Translating gives CASTFLGQGSNEQFF. V is TRBV12-3 or TRBV12-4 and J is TRBJ2-1, with 9 bases lining up with TRBD1. CDR3 length: 15 amino acids. The junction had 10 bases not matched to a gene; V was cut back by 7 bases and J by 6 bases.

This clonotype was detected only a few times. The chain uses TRBV29-1 and TRBJ2-5; 7 bases match TRBD2. The germline gives CDR1 SQVTM, CDR2 ANQGSEA. With V trimmed by 3 bases and J by 4 bases, 5 bases remained unmatched. This CDR3 region has 13 residues. The CDR3 protein is CSVDGTSVETQYF. The CDR3 DNA is TGCAGCGTTGACGGTACTAGCGTAGAGACCCAGTACTTC.

This CDR3 reads CASSLTVGAGELFF. CDR3 coding DNA: TGTGCCAGCAGTCTCACCGTGGGGGCCGGGGAGCTGTTTTTT. J is TRBJ2-2 and V is TRBV6-1, with D perhaps assigned TRBD1 or TRBD2 (5 bases each). CDR3 length equals 14 residues. Deletions cut 5 bases from V and 6 bases from J, with 13 bases between. Germline CDR1 reads MNHNS; CDR2 reads SASEGT.